This T cell receptor beta chain was identified during a study of metastatic and nonmetastatic thyroid tumors. For the study at large: Malignant thyroid and benign thyroid patients provided blood and tumor or nodule tissue whose repertoires were compared.

There are 15 residues in the CDR3. CDR1 is KGHDR and CDR2 is SFDVKD in the germline V gene. The ends lost 5 bases at V and 4 bases at J; junction bases unmatched: 5. Using MiXCR, TCRdb reanalyzed the PCR reads. The sample holds about 40,000 clones; about 17% are singletons and the top ten take 9.9%. No treatment had been given to any patient before thyroid surgery. In its sample, this clone was seen many times. The TCR originated in a female donor with papillary thyroid cancer or a benign thyroid nodule (not recorded which). Some clones in this sample may be carry-over from other donors' samples. What was sequenced was tumor tissue. This sequence joins TRBV24-1 and TRBJ2-2; 8 bases match TRBD2. In DNA, the CDR3 is TGTGCCACCAGTGCCGAGCGGGGGCGCACCGGGGAGCTGTTTTTT. Its translation: CATSAERGRTGELFF.